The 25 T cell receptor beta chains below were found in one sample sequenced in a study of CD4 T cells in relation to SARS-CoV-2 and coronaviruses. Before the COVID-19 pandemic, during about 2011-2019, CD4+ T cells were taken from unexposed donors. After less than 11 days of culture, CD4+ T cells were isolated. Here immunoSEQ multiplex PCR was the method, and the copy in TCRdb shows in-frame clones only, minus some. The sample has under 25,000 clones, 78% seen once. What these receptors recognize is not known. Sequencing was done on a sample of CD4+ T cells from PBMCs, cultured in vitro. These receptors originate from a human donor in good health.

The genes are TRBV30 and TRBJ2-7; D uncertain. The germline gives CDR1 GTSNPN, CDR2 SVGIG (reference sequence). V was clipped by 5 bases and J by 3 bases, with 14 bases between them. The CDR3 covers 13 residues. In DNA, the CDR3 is TGTGCCTGGGGGCGGCGTGAGCTCTACGAGCAGTACTTC. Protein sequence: CAWGRRELYEQYF.

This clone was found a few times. As DNA, the CDR3 is TGTGCCAGTAGGGGGGGCCAGGGGGCGAGGATGCAGCCCCAGCATTTT. This gives the protein CASRGGQGARMQPQHF. The chain employs TRBV19 and TRBJ1-5; TRBD1 aligns across 8 bases. CDR1 is LNHDA, CDR2 SQIVND, per germline (reference sequence). The CDR3 spans 16 residues. With V trimmed by 6 bases and J by 7 bases, 14 bases remained unmatched.

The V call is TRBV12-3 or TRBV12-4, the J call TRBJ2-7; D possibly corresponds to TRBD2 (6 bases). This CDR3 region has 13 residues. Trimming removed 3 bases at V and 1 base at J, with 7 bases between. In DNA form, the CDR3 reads TGTGCCAGCAGTTTCGCGGGATCCTACGAGCAGTACTTC. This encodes CASSFAGSYEQYF.

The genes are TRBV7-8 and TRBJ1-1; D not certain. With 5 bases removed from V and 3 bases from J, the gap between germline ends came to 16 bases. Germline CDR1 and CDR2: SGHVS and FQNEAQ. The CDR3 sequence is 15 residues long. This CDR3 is CASSPRAQVHTEAFF. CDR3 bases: TGTGCCAGCAGCCCCCGGGCCCAGGTCCACACTGAAGCTTTCTTT.

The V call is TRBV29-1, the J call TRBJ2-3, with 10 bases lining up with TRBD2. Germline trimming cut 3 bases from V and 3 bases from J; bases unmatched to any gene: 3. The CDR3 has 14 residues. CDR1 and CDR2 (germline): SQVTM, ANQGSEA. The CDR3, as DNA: TGCAGCGTTGAGCCTAGCGGGGGTACAGATACGCAGTATTTT. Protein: CSVEPSGGTDTQYF.

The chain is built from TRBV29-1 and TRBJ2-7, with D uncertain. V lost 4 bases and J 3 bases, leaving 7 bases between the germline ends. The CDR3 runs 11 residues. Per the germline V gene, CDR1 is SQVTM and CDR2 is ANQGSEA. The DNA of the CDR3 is TGCAGCGTTGGGGCTAGCTACGAGCAGTACTTC. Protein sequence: CSVGASYEQYF.

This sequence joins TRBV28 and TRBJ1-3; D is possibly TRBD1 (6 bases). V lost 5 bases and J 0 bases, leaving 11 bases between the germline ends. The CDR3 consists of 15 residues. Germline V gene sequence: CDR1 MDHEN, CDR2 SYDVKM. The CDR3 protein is CASSGQLHSGNTIYF. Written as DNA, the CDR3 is TGTGCCAGCAGTGGACAGTTACACTCTGGAAACACCATATATTTT.

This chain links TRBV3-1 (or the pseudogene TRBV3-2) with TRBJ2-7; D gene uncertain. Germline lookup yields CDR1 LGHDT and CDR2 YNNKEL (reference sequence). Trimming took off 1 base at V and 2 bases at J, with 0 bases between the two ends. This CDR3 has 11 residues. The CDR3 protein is CASSQAYEQYF. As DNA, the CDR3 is TGTGCCAGCAGCCAAGCCTACGAGCAGTACTTC.

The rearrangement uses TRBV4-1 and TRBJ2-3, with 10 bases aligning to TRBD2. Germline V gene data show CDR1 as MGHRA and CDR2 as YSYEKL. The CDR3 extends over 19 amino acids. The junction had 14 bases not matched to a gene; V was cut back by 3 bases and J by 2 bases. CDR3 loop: CASSHLIDRTSGDTDTQYF. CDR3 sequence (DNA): TGCGCCAGCAGCCACCTAATAGATCGTACTAGCGGGGACACAGATACGCAGTATTTT.

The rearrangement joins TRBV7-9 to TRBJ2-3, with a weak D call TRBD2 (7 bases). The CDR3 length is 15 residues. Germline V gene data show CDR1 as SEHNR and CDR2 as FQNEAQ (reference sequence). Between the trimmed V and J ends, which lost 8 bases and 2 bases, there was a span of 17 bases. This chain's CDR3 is CASLGRGGVTDTQYF. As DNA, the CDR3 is TGTGCCAGCCTGGGAAGAGGGGGGGTCACAGATACGCAGTATTTT. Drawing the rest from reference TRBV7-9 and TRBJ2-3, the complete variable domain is DTGVSQNPRHKITKRGQNVTFRCDPISEHNRLYWYRQTLGQGPEFLTYFQNEAQLEKSRLLSDRFSAERPKGSFSTLEIQRTEQGDSAMYLCASLGRGGVTDTQYFGPGTRLTVL.

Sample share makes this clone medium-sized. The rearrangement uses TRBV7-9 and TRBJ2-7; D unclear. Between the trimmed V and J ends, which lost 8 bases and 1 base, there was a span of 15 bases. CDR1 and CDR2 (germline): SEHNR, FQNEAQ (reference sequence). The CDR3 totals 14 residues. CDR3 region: CASGPITDSYEQYF. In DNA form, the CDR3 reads TGTGCCAGCGGCCCGATAACAGATTCCTACGAGCAGTACTTC.

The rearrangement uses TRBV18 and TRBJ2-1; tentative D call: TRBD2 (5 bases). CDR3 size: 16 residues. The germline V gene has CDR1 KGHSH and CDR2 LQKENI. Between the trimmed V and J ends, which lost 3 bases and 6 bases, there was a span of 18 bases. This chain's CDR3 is CASSPPLAPGVNEQFF. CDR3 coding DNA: TGTGCCAGCTCACCCCCTTTGGCGCCCGGGGTCAATGAGCAGTTCTTC.

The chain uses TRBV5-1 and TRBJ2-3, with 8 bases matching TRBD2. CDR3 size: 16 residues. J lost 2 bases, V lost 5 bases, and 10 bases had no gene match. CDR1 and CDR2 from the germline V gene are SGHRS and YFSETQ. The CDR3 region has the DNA TGCGCCAGCAGTCTGCGGGCGGGAGGCCCCACAGATACGCAGTATTTT. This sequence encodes CASSLRAGGPTDTQYF.

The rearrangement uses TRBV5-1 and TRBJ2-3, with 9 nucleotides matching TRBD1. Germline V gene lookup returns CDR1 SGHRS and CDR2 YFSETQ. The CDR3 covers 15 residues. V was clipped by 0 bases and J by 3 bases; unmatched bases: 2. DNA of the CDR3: TGCGCCAGCAGCTTGGGCGACAGGGGGACAGATACGCAGTATTTT. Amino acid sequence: CASSLGDRGTDTQYF.

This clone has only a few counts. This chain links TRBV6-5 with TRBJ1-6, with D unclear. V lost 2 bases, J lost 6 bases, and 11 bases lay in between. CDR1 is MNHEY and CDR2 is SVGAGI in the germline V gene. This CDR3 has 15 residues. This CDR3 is CASSYDPGVNSPLHF. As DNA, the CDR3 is TGTGCCAGCAGTTACGACCCAGGCGTTAATTCACCCCTCCACTTT.

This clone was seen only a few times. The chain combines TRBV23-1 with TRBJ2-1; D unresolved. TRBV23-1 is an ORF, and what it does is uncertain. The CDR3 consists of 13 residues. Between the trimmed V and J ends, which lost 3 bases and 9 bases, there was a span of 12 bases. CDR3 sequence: CASSHGTVGEQFF. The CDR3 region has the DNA TGCGCCAGCAGTCACGGTACGGTAGGTGAGCAGTTCTTC.

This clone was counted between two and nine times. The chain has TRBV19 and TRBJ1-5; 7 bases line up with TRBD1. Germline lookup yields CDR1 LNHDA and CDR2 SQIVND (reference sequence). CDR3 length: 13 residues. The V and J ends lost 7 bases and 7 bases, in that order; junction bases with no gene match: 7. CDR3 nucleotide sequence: TGTGCCAGTAAGAACAGGGGTGACCAGCCCCAGCATTTT. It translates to CASKNRGDQPQHF.

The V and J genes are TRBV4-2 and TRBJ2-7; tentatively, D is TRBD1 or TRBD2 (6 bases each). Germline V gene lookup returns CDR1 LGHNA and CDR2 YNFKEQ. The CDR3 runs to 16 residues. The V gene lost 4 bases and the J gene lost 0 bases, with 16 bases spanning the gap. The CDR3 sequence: CASSPRGGGNSYEQYF. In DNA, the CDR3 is TGTGCCAGCAGCCCGAGAGGGGGAGGAAACTCCTACGAGCAGTACTTC.

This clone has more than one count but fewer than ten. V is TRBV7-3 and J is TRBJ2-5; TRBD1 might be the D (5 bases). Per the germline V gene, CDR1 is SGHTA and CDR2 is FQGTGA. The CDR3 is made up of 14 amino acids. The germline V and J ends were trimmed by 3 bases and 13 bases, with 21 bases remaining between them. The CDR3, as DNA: TGTGCCAGCAGCTTTGGACATGCTGGTGGTACACTGTACTTC. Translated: CASSFGHAGGTLYF.

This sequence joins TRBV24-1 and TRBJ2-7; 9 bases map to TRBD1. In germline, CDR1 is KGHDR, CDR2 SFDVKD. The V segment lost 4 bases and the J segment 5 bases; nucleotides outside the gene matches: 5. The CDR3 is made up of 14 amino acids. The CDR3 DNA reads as TGTGCCACCAGTGAGGGGAACAGGGGGCACGAGCAGTACTTC. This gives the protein CATSEGNRGHEQYF.

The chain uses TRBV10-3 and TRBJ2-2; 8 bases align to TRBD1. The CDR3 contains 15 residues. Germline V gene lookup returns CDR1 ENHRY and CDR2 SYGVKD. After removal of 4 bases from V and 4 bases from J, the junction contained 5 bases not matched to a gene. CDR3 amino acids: CAISGQGLGTGELFF. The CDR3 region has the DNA TGTGCCATCAGTGGACAGGGGTTGGGCACCGGGGAGCTGTTTTTT.

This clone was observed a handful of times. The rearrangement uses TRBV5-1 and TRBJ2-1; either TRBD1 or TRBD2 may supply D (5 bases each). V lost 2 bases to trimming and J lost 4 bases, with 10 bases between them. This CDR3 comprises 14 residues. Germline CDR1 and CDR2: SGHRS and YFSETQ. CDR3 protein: CASSFEGRYNEQFF. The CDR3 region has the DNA TGCGCCAGCAGCTTTGAGGGACGATACAATGAGCAGTTCTTC.

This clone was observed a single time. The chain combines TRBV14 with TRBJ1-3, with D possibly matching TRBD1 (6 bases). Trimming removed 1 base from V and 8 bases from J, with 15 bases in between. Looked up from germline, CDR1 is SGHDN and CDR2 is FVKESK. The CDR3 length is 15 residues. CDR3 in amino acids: CASSQGLRGQDTIYF. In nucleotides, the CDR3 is TGTGCCAGCAGCCAAGGGCTCAGGGGCCAGGACACCATATATTTT.

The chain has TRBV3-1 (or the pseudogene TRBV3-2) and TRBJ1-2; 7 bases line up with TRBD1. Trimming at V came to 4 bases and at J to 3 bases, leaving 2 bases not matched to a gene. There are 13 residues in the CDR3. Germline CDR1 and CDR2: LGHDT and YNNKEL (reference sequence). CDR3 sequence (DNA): TGTGCCAGCAGCCTCGGACAGGACTATGGCTACACCTTC. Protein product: CASSLGQDYGYTF.

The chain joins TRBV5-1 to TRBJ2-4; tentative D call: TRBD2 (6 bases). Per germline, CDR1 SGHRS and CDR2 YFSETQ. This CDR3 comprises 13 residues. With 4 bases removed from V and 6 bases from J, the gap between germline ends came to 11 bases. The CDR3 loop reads CASSGQGGNIQYF. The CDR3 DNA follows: TGCGCCAGCAGCGGGCAGGGAGGAAACATTCAGTACTTC.